This T cell receptor (beta chain) was recorded in a study of T cells after yellow fever vaccination. With V trimmed by 2 bases and J by 0 bases, 11 bases remained unmatched. CDR1 is LGHNA, CDR2 YSLEER, per germline. The CDR3 totals 18 residues. This clonotype has just a few counts. Using its own MiXCR run on the 5' RACE reads, TCRdb lists one record per CDR3 protein. In the table there are 200,000 to 300,000 distinct CDR3 sequences, 10% to 15% of which are singletons. The rearrangement links TRBV4-3 to TRBJ2-3; 7 bases agree with TRBD2. The sequence was obtained from a man aged 25-45 years who received the YFV17D yellow fever vaccine. Sequenced here: CD4+ T cells sorted from PBMCs, sampled 45 days after the yellow fever booster vaccination. This CDR3 is CASSQHHLAGASTDTQYF. CDR3 nucleotides: TGCGCCAGCAGCCAACACCACTTAGCGGGTGCTAGCACAGATACGCAGTATTTT.